Each of the 16 T cell receptor beta chains below was sequenced from the same sample in a study of blood T cell repertoires in COVID-19. Only in-frame clones appear in the TCRdb table, and some are missing; sequencing was by immunoSEQ multiplex PCR. The sample carries approximately 140,000 clones, about four fifths recorded once. Sequences were obtained from peripheral blood. The receptor source for this set is a man in his sixties with acute or convalescent COVID-19.

The chain recombines TRBV5-1 with TRBJ1-2, with 10 bases lining up with TRBD1. Germline V lookup: CDR1 SGHRS, CDR2 YFSETQ. V lost 0 bases, J lost 7 bases, and 3 bases stayed unmatched. The CDR3 extends over 14 amino acids. The CDR3 nucleotides read TGCGCCAGCAGCTTGGAGACAGGGGGCCGTGGCTACACCTTC. Residues: CASSLETGGRGYTF.

The V gene is TRBV27, the J gene TRBJ1-2; 8 bases align to TRBD1. The CDR3 contains 15 residues. Germline trimming cut 5 bases from V and 4 bases from J; bases unmatched to any gene: 9. Germline V gene data show CDR1 as MNHEY and CDR2 as SMNVEV (reference sequence). In DNA form, the CDR3 reads TGTGCCAGCAGTCCCCGACAGGGGTCCCCCTATGGCTACACCTTC. Protein product: CASSPRQGSPYGYTF.

This clone was seen just once. This sequence joins TRBV5-6 and TRBJ2-7; D is uncertain. Between the trimmed V and J ends, which lost 0 bases and 0 bases, there was a span of 16 bases. This CDR3 has 17 residues. Per germline, CDR1 SGHDT and CDR2 YYEEEE. The CDR3 protein is CASSLELYTIDSYEQYF. The CDR3 region has the DNA TGTGCCAGCAGCTTGGAATTATACACCATTGACTCCTACGAGCAGTACTTC.

The chain recombines TRBV12-5 with TRBJ2-5; D is uncertain. This CDR3 is 12 amino acids long. Germline V gene data show CDR1 as LGHNT and CDR2 as FRNRAP. V was clipped by 5 bases and J by 5 bases, with 9 bases between them. The CDR3, as DNA: TGTGCTAGTGGTCCCCGGTTTGAGACCCAGTACTTC. It yields the protein CASGPRFETQYF.

The chain joins TRBV28 to TRBJ2-7, with TRBD1 matching 7 bases. J gave up 9 bases and V 6 bases, and 5 bases lay outside the gene matches. CDR1 is MDHEN, CDR2 SYDVKM, per germline. The CDR3 is 11 residues long. The CDR3 sequence: CASRQGIAQYF. CDR3 DNA: TGTGCCAGCAGACAGGGGATCGCGCAGTACTTC.

V usage is TRBV27 and J usage is TRBJ1-1; D gene unclear. CDR3 length: 14 residues. CDR1 and CDR2 from the germline V gene are MNHEY and SMNVEV (reference sequence). V was cut by 2 bases and J by 4 bases, with 11 bases left in between. CDR3 in DNA: TGTGCCAGCAGTTTACGGGGAGCAATCACTGAAGCTTTCTTT. Translating it yields CASSLRGAITEAFF.

The chain couples TRBV29-1 to TRBJ1-4; weak D call: TRBD1 (5 bases). V was shortened by 8 bases and J by 0 bases, with 10 bases between the two germline ends. CDR1 SQVTM and CDR2 ANQGSEA come from the germline V gene. CDR3 size: 13 residues. DNA for the CDR3: TGCAGCACCAGGGCGGCAACTAATGAAAAACTGTTTTTT. Protein: CSTRAATNEKLFF. Based on the CDR3 plus reference TRBV29-1 and TRBJ1-4, the full variable domain is SAVISQKPSRDICQRGTSLTIQCQVDSQVTMMFWYRQQPGQSLTLIATANQGSEATYESGFVIDKFPISRPNLTFSTLTVSNMSPEDSSIYLCSTRAATNEKLFFGSGTQLSVL.

Here the CDR3 reads CASSEAPGTGGIYGYTF. The CDR3 DNA reads TGTGCCAGCAGTGAAGCACCAGGGACAGGGGGTATCTATGGCTACACCTTC. The V and J genes are TRBV6-1 and TRBJ1-2; 11 nucleotides align to TRBD1. The junction had 7 bases not matched to a gene; V was cut back by 0 bases and J by 4 bases. CDR1 and CDR2 from the germline V gene are MNHNS and SASEGT. This CDR3 comprises 17 residues.

The rearrangement uses TRBV5-1 and TRBJ2-1; tentative D call: TRBD2 (7 bases). The CDR3 consists of 15 residues. The V end was cut by 7 bases, the J end by 7 bases, with 21 bases between. Germline V gives CDR1 SGHRS, CDR2 YFSETQ. The CDR3 coding sequence is TGCGCCAGCGGGCTTCTCGGAGGGGGGGGGAATGAGCAGTTCTTC. Translation: CASGLLGGGGNEQFF.

The chain is built from TRBV6-1 and TRBJ1-5; 7 bases agree with TRBD1. Unmatched junction bases numbered 16, after V lost 4 bases and J lost 10 bases. This CDR3 region has 16 residues. Germline lookup yields CDR1 MNHNS and CDR2 SASEGT. CDR3 region: CASSATTGEANRPQHF. DNA of the CDR3: TGTGCCAGCAGTGCAACAACAGGGGAGGCAAATCGACCCCAGCATTTT.

This chain connects TRBV24-1 to TRBJ2-1; D unclear. Trimming took off 1 base at V and 10 bases at J, with 10 bases between the two ends. Germline V gene sequence: CDR1 KGHDR, CDR2 SFDVKD. The CDR3 is 13 amino acids. CDR3 amino acids: CATSDLELREQFF. CDR3 bases: TGTGCCACCAGTGATTTAGAGCTTCGGGAGCAGTTCTTC.

V is TRBV11-3 and J is TRBJ2-3, with a tentative D call TRBD2 (6 bases). CDR3 length: 15 residues. Trimming took off 0 bases at V and 0 bases at J, with 7 bases between the two ends. Germline V gene data show CDR1 as SGHNT and CDR2 as YENEEA. CDR3 nucleotide sequence: TGTGCCAGCAGCTTAGAACGGGGGAGCACAGATACGCAGTATTTT. It encodes CASSLERGSTDTQYF.

This clone was detected once. At the DNA level, this CDR3 is encoded by other sequences in the same sample as well. The chain links TRBV12-3 or TRBV12-4 to TRBJ2-7, with TRBD1 as a possible D gene (6 bases). CDR3 length: 11 residues. The V end lost 6 bases, the J end lost 4 bases, and 7 bases lay between the germline ends. In DNA form, the CDR3 reads TGTGCCAGCAGACAGGGATACGAGCAGTACTTC. The encoded protein is CASRQGYEQYF.

This chain connects TRBV5-1 to TRBJ2-2; TRBD2 matches at 7 bases. CDR1 is SGHRS and CDR2 is YFSETQ in the germline V gene. V gave up 3 bases and J gave up 7 bases; unmatched junction bases: 15. The CDR3 contains 17 residues. The CDR3 sequence: CASSSPPGLTIVGELFF. The CDR3 DNA follows: TGCGCCAGCAGCTCACCCCCGGGACTAACTATCGTCGGGGAGCTGTTTTTT.

V and J are TRBV5-4 and TRBJ1-4; TRBD1 matches 10 bases. V shed 7 bases, J shed 8 bases, and the junction held 11 bases outside the gene matches. Germline CDR1 SGHNT, CDR2 YYREEE (reference sequence). The CDR3 spans 15 residues. CDR3 in amino acids: CASQAGTGAGEKLFF. The DNA of the CDR3 is TGTGCCAGCCAAGCCGGGACAGGGGCCGGGGAAAAACTGTTTTTT.

As DNA, the CDR3 is TGTGCCAGCAGTTACTTGCGGAGTTATCAGCCCCAGCATTTT. It specifies CASSYLRSYQPQHF. The chain has TRBV6-2 or TRBV6-3 and TRBJ1-5; D is unclear. This CDR3 spans 14 amino acids. CDR1 MNHEY and CDR2 SVGEGT come from the germline V gene. The V end was cut by 1 base, the J end by 5 bases, with 9 bases between.